This paragraph covers one T cell receptor (beta chain) sequence. There is no known antigen for this receptor. Base qualities were left out, and no much larger clone turns up one base away. The library relied on the immunoSEQ multiplex PCR assay. In most patients, genomic DNA was isolated using the Qiagen DNeasy Blood and Tissue Kit and sent frozen to Adaptive Biotechnologies for TCR sequencing. Adaptive Biotechnologies carried out high-throughput TCR-beta CDR3 sequencing of genomic DNA for most patients. Per the authors' processing: Adaptive's ImmunoSEQ software was the source of the TCR sequencing data for 15 to 20 patients, while a few other patients were processed with MiXCR and VDJtools. To correct CD4 versus CD8 sorting errors, sequences present in both subsets at a frequency ratio below 5:1 were removed. CDR3 nucleotide sequences shared between donor and recipient were removed because the origin of such sequences could not be assigned. At least 2-fold expansion over unstimulated cells and a minimum CFSE-low frequency of 0.002% (template counts) or 0.001% (read counts) were required for clones to be classified as alloreactive. Clones detected in sequenced pre-transplant spleen, lymph node, or MLR CFSE-low populations of the donor or recipient were defined as mappable. Cumulative frequency of alloreactive clones was calculated as a percentage of all sequences weighted by copy number. TCRdb provides this immuneACCESS table in a form limited to in-frame rearrangements. Some clones are lacking; in checked studies, under half of them reflect an unresolved V gene, and why the rest are absent is not known. V and J calls and clone size follow that table, whereas D and trimming were derived from the DNA. Recorded for this sample are roughly 89,000 clones; 90% to 95% of them occurred a single time. 0.15% to 0.2% of the sample is held by the ten biggest clonotypes.

What the time point label conveys for this sample: cells obtained before transplantation from donor or recipient. CD3+CD4+ and CD3+CD8+ populations were FACS-sorted from unstimulated pre-transplant donor and recipient cells taken from spleen or lymph nodes. Trimming accounts for 0 bases at V and 8 bases at J, while the number of junction bases matched to no gene is 13. From the cysteine up to the phenylalanine, the CDR3 has a length of 16 residues. CDR3 DNA only is kept here, 48 bases in frame from base 1. According to the germline V gene, CDR1 reads SQVTM and CDR2 reads ANQGSEA. This specimen comes from a study of graft-versus-host responses after intestinal transplantation (dated by TCRdb to the early 2020s). Context from the whole study: The transplants that recipients received were multivisceral, liver-intestinal, or isolated intestinal. A peak of at least 4% donor T cells among recipient peripheral blood mononuclear cells was the definition used for donor T cell macrochimerism. Graft-versus-host and host-versus-graft alloreactive T cell clones were tracked in the graft, circulation and bone marrow after intestinal transplantation using bulk TCR-beta CDR3 sequencing. Rather than going through the commercial service, samples from three later patients were sequenced in-house on an Illumina MiSeq and processed with MiXCR. The cohort enrolled some 23 intestinal transplant recipients including one retransplant, and a few patients lacking pretransplant specimens were excluded. Every recipient was given anti-thymocyte globulin induction, followed by about three years of maintenance tacrolimus and steroids. To identify alloreactive clones, pre-transplant mixed lymphocyte reaction products were sequenced and then compared with unstimulated pre-transplant donor and recipient T cells.

Points the paper makes about the study in general: Early after transplant, peak levels of circulating GvH clones were found to be associated with declines in HvG clones. High GvH to HvG T cell clonal ratios were observed in the allografts of patients with donor T cell macrochimerism. GvH clones were detected in recipient bone marrow, and some appeared earlier in ileal mucosa or blood, consistent with an intestinal mucosal origin. The conclusions were limited by the relatively low number and heterogeneity of the intestinal transplant patients.

The specimen was unstimulated CD4+ T cells sorted from spleen or lymph node cells, collected before intestinal transplant. The chain couples TRBV29-1 to TRBJ1-2, and 9 junction bases match TRBD1. The sequence was obtained from a human donor who received an intestinal transplant. The DNA reads as follows: TGCAGCGTTGAAGATTTCCCGGGACAGGGTTTTTCCGGCTACACCTTC. This translates into CSVEDFPGQGFSGYTF.